A single sample gave rise to the 27 T cell receptor beta chains below, sequenced in a study of T cell repertoires in cytomegalovirus infection. TCRdb itself ran the reads through MiXCR, one entry per CDR3 protein. The sample carries hundreds of thousands of distinct CDR3 sequences, 22% recorded once. The sequenced sample was CD8+ T cells from PBMCs. These receptors were taken from a human donor in good health (CMV status not recorded). Some clones in this sample may be carry-over from other donors' samples.

This clonotype was recorded many times. The CDR3 nucleotides read TGTGCCATCAGTGAAGGGGGCTTAAGCAATCAGCCCCAGCATTTT. Its translation: CAISEGGLSNQPQHF. The chain joins TRBV10-3 to TRBJ1-5; 7 nucleotides agree with TRBD1. CDR3 length: 15 amino acids. V lost 3 bases to trimming and J lost 1 base; unmatched junction nucleotides: 3. CDR1 ENHRY and CDR2 SYGVKD come from the germline V gene.

V usage is TRBV6-5 and J usage is TRBJ1-2, with D possibly matching TRBD1 (6 bases). There are 14 residues in the CDR3. V lost 4 bases, J lost 5 bases, and 14 bases lay in between. Germline-derived CDR1 and CDR2 are MNHEY and SVGAGI. CDR3 in DNA: TGTGCCAGCAGTTTGCGACAGGAGAAATATGGCTACACCTTC. Amino acids: CASSLRQEKYGYTF.

This clonotype was seen only a few times. The V call is TRBV3-1, the J call TRBJ2-1; D assignment may be TRBD1 or TRBD2 (5 bases each). The germline V gene encodes CDR1 LGHDT and CDR2 YNNKEL (reference sequence). The CDR3 contains 16 residues. Trimming cost V 2 bases and J 4 bases, with 15 bases left between them. CDR3 DNA: TGTGCCAGCAGCCAATCGCCCGGGGCATTTTACAATGAGCAGTTCTTC. It translates to CASSQSPGAFYNEQFF.

The table lists this clonotype with many counts. The chain recombines TRBV7-6 with TRBJ2-7; TRBD1 might be the D (6 bases). Germline CDR1 reads SGHVS; CDR2 reads FNYEAQ. CDR3 length: 13 amino acids. V shed 5 bases and J shed 3 bases, with 11 bases lying between them. Here the CDR3 DNA reads TGTGCCAGCAGCCCTGGACAGTTCTACGAGCAGTACTTC. Translated: CASSPGQFYEQYF.

This clonotype appeared many times. The rearrangement uses TRBV20-1 and TRBJ2-3, with 8 bases identical to TRBD2. The germline gives CDR1 DFQATT, CDR2 SNEGSKA (reference sequence). The CDR3 is made up of 14 amino acids. CDR3 region: CSVGLAERTDTQYF. For the CDR3, the DNA is TGCAGCGTCGGACTAGCAGAACGCACAGATACGCAGTATTTT.

This clonotype was seen repeatedly, ten times or more. The CDR3 spells CASSMVQGELFF. In nucleotides, the CDR3 is TGTGCCAGTAGTATGGTCCAAGGGGAGCTGTTTTTT. The chain links TRBV19 to TRBJ2-2, with D unclear. The germline gives CDR1 LNHDA, CDR2 SQIVND (reference sequence). V was cut by 3 bases and J by 8 bases, with 7 bases left in between. The CDR3 extends over 12 amino acids.

The chain employs TRBV7-9 and TRBJ1-1; D call uncertain. The CDR3 has 11 amino acids. The germline V gene has CDR1 SEHNR and CDR2 FQNEAQ (reference sequence). V lost 6 bases and J 4 bases, leaving 6 bases between the germline ends. The CDR3 DNA reads as TGTGCCAGCAGGGATCTCACTGAAGCTTTCTTT. This gives the protein CASRDLTEAFF.

This clonotype has only a few counts. This rearrangement joins TRBV11-2 to TRBJ2-1, with D uncertain. With 1 base removed from V and 9 bases from J, the gap between germline ends came to 4 bases. CDR3 length: 11 amino acids. Germline assignment: CDR1 SGHAT and CDR2 FQNNGV. The CDR3 DNA reads as TGTGCCAGCAGCTTAGTAGTTGAGCAGTTCTTC. Translation gives CASSLVVEQFF. The variable domain in full, with the rest retrieved from reference TRBV11-2 and TRBJ2-1, is EAGVAQSPRYKIIEKRQSVAFWCNPISGHATLYWYQQILGQGPKLLIQFQNNGVVDDSQLPKDRFSAERLKGVDSTLKIQPAKLEDSAVYLCASSLVVEQFFGPGTRLTVL.

This clonotype was counted a single time. The V call is TRBV2, the J call TRBJ2-7, with a tentative D call TRBD1 (6 bases). Germline V gene sequence: CDR1 SNHLY, CDR2 FYNNEI. The length of the CDR3 is 15 residues. Trimming took 2 bases from V and 3 from J, leaving 14 bases between them. CDR3 nucleotide sequence: TGTGCCAGCAGTGAAAGGCAGGGGCAGGACTACGAGCAGTACTTC. This translates into CASSERQGQDYEQYF.

This clonotype appeared many times. The chain employs TRBV12-3 or TRBV12-4 and TRBJ1-5; D may be TRBD1 (5 bases). Trimming took 4 bases from V and 6 from J, leaving 16 bases between them. The CDR3 contains 15 residues. CDR3 bases: TGTGCCAGCAGTTCACTCGCTCAGGGTAGTCAGCCCCAGCATTTT. Translating it yields CASSSLAQGSQPQHF.

This clonotype was recorded a few times. The genes are TRBV4-2 and TRBJ2-7, with D possibly matching TRBD2 (5 bases). The germline gives CDR1 LGHNA, CDR2 YNFKEQ. V was pared by 0 bases and J by 12 bases, with 15 bases between. This CDR3 is built from 13 residues. The CDR3 DNA sequence: TGTGCCAGCAGCCAAGAGCGGGCCGCCCCGGCGTACTTC. Translation: CASSQERAAPAYF.

This clonotype was picked up a small number of times. V usage is TRBV7-2 and J usage is TRBJ2-2, with D tentatively TRBD1 (5 bases). CDR1 and CDR2 from the germline V gene are SGHTA and FQGNSA. V lost 5 bases and J 6 bases, leaving 13 bases between the germline ends. This CDR3 has 14 amino acids. The CDR3 protein is CASSQGAGSGELFF. DNA for the CDR3: TGTGCCAGCAGCCAAGGCGCAGGGTCCGGGGAGCTGTTTTTT.

This clonotype was counted a few times. The chain's CDR3 is CSVEDKGKGEAFF. The CDR3 DNA reads TGCAGCGTTGAAGATAAGGGGAAAGGTGAAGCTTTCTTT. The V call is TRBV29-1, the J call TRBJ1-1; a possible D gene is TRBD1 (5 bases). Germline CDR1 is SQVTM and CDR2 is ANQGSEA. V shed 0 bases and J shed 7 bases, with 12 bases lying between them. CDR3 length: 13 amino acids.

Worth noting for this clonotype: One end of the junction is discordant with germline, which a read error may explain. CDR3 sequence (DNA): TGCTCCAGCAGCCAAGCCGGGTATCCAAACACCGGGGAGCTGTTTTTT. Translation: CSSSQAGYPNTGELFF. The J gene is TRBJ2-2, the V gene TRBV4-1; D unresolved. CDR3 size: 16 residues. CDR1 and CDR2 from the germline V gene are MGHRA and YSYEKL.

This clonotype was found a few times. This chain joins TRBV28 and TRBJ1-1, with D maybe TRBD1 (5 bases). The CDR3 extends over 13 amino acids. Trimming stripped 3 bases from V and 3 bases from J, with 8 bases between. Germline CDR1 reads MDHEN; CDR2 reads SYDVKM. CDR3 residues: CASSFRGHTEAFF. CDR3 coding DNA: TGTGCCAGCAGTTTTAGGGGCCACACTGAAGCTTTCTTT.

This clonotype came up a few times. This may be a read error, as it is one base from a much larger clone. The chain has TRBV28 and TRBJ1-1; D gene ambiguous. The CDR3 is 12 amino acids. Germline V gene sequence: CDR1 MDHEN, CDR2 SYDVKM. Trimming removed 6 bases from V and 0 bases from J, with 5 bases in between. DNA of the CDR3: TGTGCCAGCAGCTGGGTGAACACTGAAGCTTTCTTT. It specifies CASSWVNTEAFF. The variable domain in full, completed from reference TRBV28 and TRBJ1-1, reads DVKVTQSSRYLVKRTGEKVFLECVQDMDHENMFWYRQDPGLGLRLIYFSYDVKMKEKGDIPEGYSVSREKKERFSLILESASTNQTSMYLCASSWVNTEAFFGQGTRLTVV.

This clonotype was detected ten times or more. This chain uses TRBV12-3 or TRBV12-4 with TRBJ2-3; 14 bases are shared with TRBD2. The length of the CDR3 is 15 residues. V trimming: 6 bases; J trimming: 4 bases; junction bases outside the gene matches: 3. The CDR3 sequence is CASSPGLAGADTQYF. For the CDR3, the DNA is TGTGCCAGCAGCCCGGGACTAGCGGGGGCAGATACGCAGTATTTT.

With regard to this clonotype: This clone may be a read error of a much larger clone one base away. The DNA is omitted, as the CDR3 cannot be located on it reliably, and the CDR3 follows TCRdb's listing. The rearrangement links TRBV5-1 to TRBJ2-7; the table's D call TRBD1 went unverified against the DNA. The germline CDR1 and CDR2 sequences are SGHRS and YFSETQ. The CDR3 sequence runs 13 residues, both termini included. CDR3 residues: CASSFVGTGNSTF.

The chain links TRBV5-1 to TRBJ2-2; 12 bases align to TRBD2. The CDR3 is 18 amino acids. Germline V CDR1 and CDR2: SGHRS, YFSETQ. Trimming took 2 bases from V and 5 from J; bases not matched to a gene: 10. This chain's CDR3 is CASSLTPAGTSGTGELFF. CDR3 DNA: TGCGCCAGCAGCTTAACACCGGCCGGGACTAGCGGGACCGGGGAGCTGTTTTTT.

This clonotype has ten or more counts. V gene TRBV12-3 or TRBV12-4 combines with J gene TRBJ2-3; D gene uncertain. This CDR3 spans 14 amino acids. The ends were cut back, 1 base at V and 2 bases at J, with 7 bases in the middle. The CDR3 loop reads CASSLGLLTDTQYF. The CDR3 DNA reads TGTGCCAGCAGTTTAGGGTTACTCACAGATACGCAGTATTTT.

This clonotype was picked up a small number of times. The CDR3 DNA is TGCAGCGTTGAAGATCCGCAGGGACTAAGCTATGGCTACACCTTC. Translating it yields CSVEDPQGLSYGYTF. The V call is TRBV29-1, the J call TRBJ1-2; D may be TRBD1 (5 bases). V lost 0 bases to trimming and J lost 4 bases, with 15 bases between them. The CDR3 runs to 15 residues. Germline V gene sequence: CDR1 SQVTM, CDR2 ANQGSEA.

The chain recombines TRBV7-6 with TRBJ2-2, with D perhaps TRBD1 (6 bases). The V gene's germline CDR1 is SGHVS and CDR2 FNYEAQ. The CDR3 runs 15 residues. V lost 4 bases and J lost 5, with 14 bases in between. CDR3 bases: TGTGCCAGCAGCTCACAGGGACCGGGGACCGGGGAGCTGTTTTTT. Its translation: CASSSQGPGTGELFF.

V and J are TRBV25-1 and TRBJ2-1; D remains unclear. Germline loops: CDR1 MGHDK, CDR2 SYGVNS. The CDR3 extends over 15 amino acids. V was pared by 1 base and J by 0 bases, with 7 bases between. DNA for the CDR3: TGTGCCAGCAGTGAATCCCTGGTCTCCTACAATGAGCAGTTCTTC. The encoded protein is CASSESLVSYNEQFF.

The chain couples TRBV7-2 to TRBJ2-2; 8 bases match TRBD2. The CDR3 spans 16 residues. Germline V gives CDR1 SGHTA, CDR2 FQGNSA. The junction had 12 bases not matched to a gene; V was cut back by 6 bases and J by 6 bases. The CDR3 sequence is CASSPRSGGSAGELFF. In DNA form, the CDR3 reads TGTGCCAGCAGTCCGAGAAGCGGGGGTTCGGCCGGGGAGCTGTTTTTT.

This clonotype was seen a handful of times. The chain recombines TRBV11-3 with TRBJ2-7, with TRBD1 matching 7 bases. V lost 5 bases to trimming and J lost 0 bases; unmatched junction nucleotides: 7. The CDR3 runs to 15 residues. Germline CDR1 is SGHNT and CDR2 is YENEEA. CDR3 coding DNA: TGTGCCAGCAGCGCAGGACAGGCGAACTCCTACGAGCAGTACTTC. Residues: CASSAGQANSYEQYF.

At least ten counts were recorded for this clonotype. The chain has TRBV12-3 or TRBV12-4 and TRBJ2-1, with D unresolved. This CDR3 is built from 14 residues. V dropped 4 bases and J dropped 6 bases, with 13 bases sitting between them. The CDR3 here is CASSWAVTLNEQFF. The CDR3 DNA follows: TGTGCCAGCAGTTGGGCAGTCACCCTCAATGAGCAGTTCTTC.

This clonotype was seen only a few times. The chain has TRBV7-9 and TRBJ2-4, with TRBD2 identical over 7 bases. The germline CDR1 and CDR2 sequences are SEHNR and FQNEAQ (reference sequence). CDR3 length: 15 residues. V gave up 0 bases and J gave up 9 bases; unmatched junction bases: 8. The CDR3 is CASSLAMDGEGIQYF. For the CDR3, the DNA is TGTGCCAGCAGCTTAGCGATGGACGGGGAGGGCATTCAGTACTTC. The variable domain in full, completed from reference TRBV7-9 and TRBJ2-4, reads DTGVSQNPRHKITKRGQNVTFRCDPISEHNRLYWYRQTLGQGPEFLTYFQNEAQLEKSRLLSDRFSAERPKGSFSTLEIQRTEQGDSAMYLCASSLAMDGEGIQYFGAGTRLSVL.